This T cell receptor beta chain is from a study of memory CD4+ T cells and cytomegalovirus serostatus. Single viable CD3+CD4+CD8-CD45RO+ cells were sorted as the memory CD4+ T cells. Per the germline V gene, CDR1 is LNHDA and CDR2 is SQIVND (reference sequence). V lost 8 bases to trimming and J lost 0 bases, with 14 bases between them. The CDR3 sequence is 15 residues long. This clone was detected a few times. Methods used by the authors: Out-of-frame sequences were removed, leaving 2,000,000 or so distinct TCRbeta sequences. Generated by immunoSEQ multiplex PCR, the TCRdb table keeps only in-frame clones and is missing some. For V, J and clone size, that table is used; D and trimming come from the DNA. The sample carries approximately 50,000 clones, 75% to 85% recorded once.

Sequencing was carried out using memory CD4+ T cells from blood. The chain employs TRBV19 and TRBJ2-1; either TRBD1 or TRBD2 may fit D (5 bases each). This receptor was taken from an adult in good health and CMV-seronegative. The CDR3 loop is CASASGRSSYNEQFF. The CDR3 coding sequence is TGTGCCAGTGCCTCGGGGCGAAGCTCCTACAATGAGCAGTTCTTC.